These 22 T cell receptor beta chains came from one sample sequenced in a study of shared clonotypes between healthy human individuals. The method was immunoSEQ multiplex PCR; TCRdb's version includes in-frame clones alone and lacks a portion of them. Among 2 million to 2.5 million clones listed, about 90% were seen once. Material for sequencing was naive CD4+ T cells from PBMCs. This sample's subset: CD45RA+ positively selected. The receptors were sampled from a man aged 18 to 30 in good health. Some clones in this sample may be carry-over from other donors' samples.

This chain links TRBV19 with TRBJ2-7; D gene uncertain. Per the germline V gene, CDR1 is LNHDA and CDR2 is SQIVND (reference sequence). The V end lost 3 bases, the J end lost 1 base, and 13 bases lay between the germline ends. This CDR3 comprises 15 residues. The CDR3 coding sequence is TGTGCCAGTAGTATTGCGGCAGGTTGGTCCTACGAGCAGTACTTC. Protein: CASSIAAGWSYEQYF.

V gene TRBV19 combines with J gene TRBJ2-7, with TRBD2 matching 15 bases. Germline lookup yields CDR1 LNHDA and CDR2 SQIVND (reference sequence). Trimming at V came to 4 bases and at J to 2 bases, leaving 12 bases not matched to a gene. CDR3 length: 19 residues. CDR3 DNA: TGTGCCAGTAGTAGGGGAGACGGGACTAGCGGGAGGTTGCCCTACGAGCAGTACTTC. It encodes CASSRGDGTSGRLPYEQYF.

The rearrangement joins TRBV7-8 to TRBJ2-5, with TRBD2 as a possible D gene (5 bases). Germline CDR1 and CDR2: SGHVS and FQNEAQ. V shed 1 base and J shed 5 bases, with 11 bases lying between them. This CDR3 contains 14 residues. CDR3 in amino acids: CASSLGGRHETQYF. In nucleotides, the CDR3 is TGTGCCAGCAGCTTAGGAGGGAGACATGAGACCCAGTACTTC.

This sequence joins TRBV5-1 and TRBJ2-7; unclear D gene. This CDR3 is 15 amino acids long. From germline, CDR1 is SGHRS and CDR2 YFSETQ. Trimming shortened V by 4 bases and J by 3 bases, and 17 bases separated the two germline ends. The CDR3 spells CASSDLAATNYEQYF. The CDR3 coding sequence is TGCGCCAGCAGCGACTTGGCCGCTACCAACTACGAGCAGTACTTC. Together with reference TRBV5-1 and TRBJ2-7, the CDR3 gives the full variable domain: KAGVTQTPRYLIKTRGQQVTLSCSPISGHRSVSWYQQTPGQGLQFLFEYFSETQRNKGNFPGRFSGRQFSNSRSEMNVSTLELGDSALYLCASSDLAATNYEQYFGPGTRLTVT.

The V and J genes are TRBV28 and TRBJ1-4; D is unclear. The CDR3 is 12 residues long. Per germline, CDR1 MDHEN and CDR2 SYDVKM. V was clipped by 3 bases and J by 10 bases, with 9 bases between them. Written as DNA, the CDR3 is TGTGCCAGCAGTTTTGTCGGCACAAAACTGTTTTTT. This gives the protein CASSFVGTKLFF.

The chain uses TRBV6-1 and TRBJ1-1, with TRBD1 as a possible D gene (6 bases). The germline gives CDR1 MNHNS, CDR2 SASEGT. The CDR3 is 15 amino acids. Trimming removed 3 bases from V and 6 bases from J, with 17 bases in between. In DNA, the CDR3 is TGTGCCAGCAGTGAGCCCTCCACAGGGAAGGCTGAAGCTTTCTTT. This translates into CASSEPSTGKAEAFF.

The J gene is TRBJ2-7, the V gene TRBV28; maybe TRBD1 (6 bases). Between the trimmed V and J ends, which lost 2 bases and 7 bases, there was a span of 12 bases. CDR3 length: 13 amino acids. Germline V CDR1 and CDR2: MDHEN, SYDVKM. DNA of the CDR3: TGTGCCAGCAGTTTAGGACAGACTTGGGAGCAGTACTTC. Residues: CASSLGQTWEQYF. The full variable domain, in which reference TRBV28 and TRBJ2-7 provide the parts outside the CDR3, is DVKVTQSSRYLVKRTGEKVFLECVQDMDHENMFWYRQDPGLGLRLIYFSYDVKMKEKGDIPEGYSVSREKKERFSLILESASTNQTSMYLCASSLGQTWEQYFGPGTRLTVT.

The chain has TRBV7-9 and TRBJ1-2; tentative D call: TRBD1 (5 bases). Germline-derived CDR1 and CDR2 are SEHNR and FQNEAQ (reference sequence). The V end lost 11 bases, the J end lost 1 base, and 14 bases lay between the germline ends. This CDR3 has 13 amino acids. The CDR3 reads CAAGGDFNYGYTF. The CDR3 nucleotides are TGTGCCGCGGGAGGGGACTTTAACTATGGCTACACCTTC.

The chain has TRBV2 and TRBJ2-7; 12 bases align to TRBD2. Germline V gives CDR1 SNHLY, CDR2 FYNNEI. V was clipped by 2 bases and J by 1 base; unmatched bases: 9. This CDR3 is built from 18 residues. The CDR3 region is CASSELRLAGGPSYEQYF. The CDR3 bases are TGTGCCAGCAGTGAATTACGGCTAGCGGGAGGGCCTTCCTACGAGCAGTACTTC.

This clone was observed once. The V gene is TRBV2, the J gene TRBJ2-2; weak D call: TRBD1 (6 bases). The CDR3 consists of 15 residues. Trimming removed 6 bases at V and 4 bases at J, with 15 bases between. CDR1 and CDR2 (germline): SNHLY, FYNNEI. CDR3: CASRLQTGATGELFF. The DNA of the CDR3 is TGTGCCAGCAGGCTACAGACAGGAGCCACCGGGGAGCTGTTTTTT.

This clone is a singleton in its sample. V usage is TRBV10-2 and J usage is TRBJ2-3; D perhaps matches TRBD1 (5 bases). Trimming removed 5 bases from V and 3 bases from J, with 21 bases in between. This CDR3 is built from 17 residues. Germline assignment: CDR1 WSHSY and CDR2 SAAADI. CDR3 residues: CASSRHPGIVTTDTQYF. For the CDR3, the DNA is TGCGCCAGCAGTCGACATCCAGGGATAGTAACGACAGATACGCAGTATTTT.

V and J are TRBV5-1 and TRBJ1-4, with 8 nucleotides matching TRBD1. From germline, CDR1 is SGHRS and CDR2 YFSETQ. This CDR3 has 14 residues. With 4 bases clipped from V and 8 bases from J, the junction kept 7 bases outside the gene matches. The CDR3 is CASSRTGPYEKLFF. The DNA for the CDR3 is TGCGCCAGCAGCCGGACAGGGCCCTACGAAAAACTGTTTTTT.

CDR3 sequence (DNA): TGTGCCAGCACGGGAGGGCTAAATGAGCAGTTCTTC. Its translation: CASTGGLNEQFF. The rearrangement links TRBV6-5 to TRBJ2-1; 8 bases fit TRBD2. The germline CDR1 and CDR2 sequences are MNHEY and SVGAGI. With 7 bases clipped from V and 7 bases from J, the junction kept 3 bases outside the gene matches. This CDR3 has 12 residues.

The chain links TRBV5-1 to TRBJ2-7; maybe TRBD1 (6 bases). Trimming stripped 0 bases from V and 1 base from J, with 14 bases between. The V gene's germline CDR1 is SGHRS and CDR2 YFSETQ. CDR3 length: 16 amino acids. The CDR3 loop is CASSLEAGAISYEQYF. For the CDR3, the DNA is TGCGCCAGCAGCTTGGAGGCAGGGGCAATATCCTACGAGCAGTACTTC.

The chain couples TRBV25-1 to TRBJ2-5, with D perhaps being TRBD1 or TRBD2 (5 bases each). The CDR3 consists of 14 residues. The germline gives CDR1 MGHDK, CDR2 SYGVNS. V was shortened by 3 bases and J by 7 bases, with 15 bases between the two germline ends. This CDR3 reads CASSDRDPVRTQYF. The DNA of the CDR3 is TGTGCCAGCAGTGATCGGGACCCGGTGAGGACCCAGTACTTC. Full variable domain (outside the CDR3, taken from reference TRBV25-1 and TRBJ2-5): EADIYQTPRYLVIGTGKKITLECSQTMGHDKMYWYQQDPGMELHLIHYSYGVNSTEKGDLSSESTVSRIRTEHFPLTLESARPSHTSQYLCASSDRDPVRTQYFGPGTRLLVL.

CDR3 nucleotides: TGTGCCAGGAAGACTAGCGGATCCACAGATACGCAGTATTTT. This encodes CARKTSGSTDTQYF. V usage is TRBV19 and J usage is TRBJ2-3; 9 bases match TRBD2. Germline CDR1 reads LNHDA; CDR2 reads SQIVND (reference sequence). The CDR3 length is 14 residues. The V segment lost 9 bases and the J segment 2 bases; nucleotides outside the gene matches: 6. The full variable domain, its missing parts supplied by reference TRBV19 and TRBJ2-3, is DGGITQSPKYLFRKEGQNVTLSCEQNLNHDAMYWYRQDPGQGLRLIYYSQIVNDFQKGDIAEGYSVSREKKESFPLTVTSAQKNPTAFYLCARKTSGSTDTQYFGPGTRLTVL.

This chain links TRBV11-2 with TRBJ1-1; 8 bases line up with TRBD1. CDR3 length: 13 amino acids. The V gene's germline CDR1 is SGHAT and CDR2 FQNNGV. Losses at the gene ends were 4 bases for V and 6 bases for J; bases not matched to a gene: 4. The CDR3 is CASSSGQGAEAFF. The CDR3 coding sequence is TGTGCCAGCAGCTCCGGACAGGGAGCTGAAGCTTTCTTT.

The V and J genes are TRBV19 and TRBJ1-5; perhaps TRBD1 as D (6 bases). Germline CDR1 LNHDA, CDR2 SQIVND (reference sequence). V was cut by 3 bases and J by 7 bases, with 19 bases left in between. The CDR3 is 16 amino acids. CDR3 sequence: CASSIPLGGDWQPQHF. Here the CDR3 DNA reads TGTGCCAGTAGTATCCCGTTAGGGGGGGATTGGCAGCCCCAGCATTTT.

The chain uses TRBV2 and TRBJ1-5; D ambiguous. The CDR3 sequence is 16 residues long. Between the trimmed V and J ends, which lost 7 bases and 1 base, there was a span of 17 bases. Germline-derived CDR1 and CDR2 are SNHLY and FYNNEI. The CDR3 coding sequence is TGTGCCAGCATAGGGCAGTGGTGGGTGAGCAATCAGCCCCAGCATTTT. Translation gives CASIGQWWVSNQPQHF.

V is TRBV5-4 and J is TRBJ2-4; 13 bases agree with TRBD2. Trimming took 3 bases from V and 15 from J; bases not matched to a gene: 6. The CDR3 length is 13 residues. Germline V gene sequence: CDR1 SGHNT, CDR2 YYREEE (reference sequence). The CDR3 reads CASSYGLAGDRYF. The CDR3 coding sequence is TGTGCCAGCAGCTACGGACTAGCGGGAGATCGGTACTTC.

In this sample, this clone turned up a few times. Other DNA sequences in the sample encode the same CDR3. CDR3 in DNA: TGTGCCAGCAGCCGACAGGGAATGAACACTGAAGCTTTCTTT. Its protein product is CASSRQGMNTEAFF. This sequence joins TRBV27 and TRBJ1-1; 7 positions agree with TRBD1. The V gene end was trimmed by 6 bases and the J gene end by 0 bases; junction bases not matched to a gene: 4. The CDR3 has 14 amino acids. Germline V gives CDR1 MNHEY, CDR2 SMNVEV (reference sequence).

This clone was picked up one time. The genes are TRBV18 and TRBJ2-2, with unresolved D. V gave up 0 bases and J gave up 4 bases, with 9 bases separating them. Germline CDR1 and CDR2: KGHSH and LQKENI. The CDR3 extends over 15 amino acids. The CDR3 DNA reads TGTGCCAGCTCACCACCGGAAAAGCGCACCGGGGAGCTGTTTTTT. Translating it yields CASSPPEKRTGELFF. The full variable domain, rest sourced from reference TRBV18 and TRBJ2-2, is NAGVMQNPRHLVRRRGQEARLRCSPMKGHSHVYWYRQLPEEGLKFMVYLQKENIIDESGMPKERFSAEFPKEGPSILRIQQVVRGDSAAYFCASSPPEKRTGELFFGEGSRLTVL.